This T cell receptor beta chain was identified during a study of T cell repertoires in cytomegalovirus infection. Turning to the study itself: CMV epitopes that were recently identified and HLA-C-restricted were used alongside well-studied HLA-B-restricted ones. Points from the study as a whole: Summed frequency of public TCR beta families distinguished CMV carriers with the relevant HLA.

For this clonotype: The target antigen is unknown.

A single record per CDR3 protein comes from TCRdb applying MiXCR to the reads. The table lists around 900,000 distinct CDR3 sequences, roughly 30% of them singletons. The CDR3 is 14 amino acids. Losses at the gene ends were 5 bases for V and 4 bases for J; bases not matched to a gene: 7. CDR1 is SGHVS, CDR2 FNYEAQ, per germline. V and J are TRBV7-6 and TRBJ1-1; 7 bases are a match to TRBD1. The specimen comprised cultured CD8+ T cells from PBMCs, sampled from culture after CMV antigen stimulation. This clonotype was sampled from a human donor in good health (CMV status not recorded). Some clones in this sample may be carry-over from other donors' samples. CDR3 sequence reads: CASSAVGGRTEAFF. CDR3 DNA: TGTGCCAGCAGCGCCGTAGGGGGCCGCACTGAAGCTTTCTTT.